The present TCR beta chain was sequenced within a study of beta chain features in type 1 diabetes listed by TCRdb under 2018. For the study in its entirety: Patients and healthy donors did not differ in mean age, gender distribution, total cell number or subset yield. A total of about 100,000,000 sorted cells were examined across all samples, and RNA yield correlated strongly with the number of cells per subset. The study compared the TCRB repertoires of sorted circulating CD4+ T cell subsets in recently diagnosed type 1 diabetes patients with those in matched healthy donors. Whereas all 30 or so donors provided naive and central memory subsets, regulatory and stem cell-like memory subsets were isolated from just 8 patients and roughly 8 healthy donors. General conclusions and limits of the study: Only small numbers of individuals were included in the HLA sub-analyses, which left unresolved whether HLA type had any influence on TCRB rearrangement. At VDJ recombination sites, type 1 diabetes patients had fewer insertions and more deleted nucleotides, which implies abnormalities in thymic rearrangement. In all four CD4+ subsets, TCRB CDR3 length was moderately but significantly shorter in type 1 diabetes patients. Naive, central memory and regulatory TCRB repertoires appeared to be more alike among patients than among healthy donors. Shorter templates might be favored by PCR, yet because patient and control samples were amplified and corrected together, any such skew would affect both groups equally. Because cDNA was sequenced instead of genomic DNA, highly expressing activated cells could be over-represented, though the groups showed no difference in activation or CD3 levels.

The germline V gene specifies SNHLY as CDR1 and FYNNEI as CDR2. From the cysteine up to the phenylalanine, the CDR3 has a length of 14 residues. CDR3 DNA only is kept here, 42 bases in frame from base 1. Compared with germline, V lacks 7 bases and J lacks 8 bases; bases without a gene match: 12. As concerns this clone: Its target antigen remains unknown. No much larger clone exists at a distance of one base, and base qualities are not known.

The entire isolated RNA was reverse transcribed using the High Capacity cDNA Reverse Transcription Kit, and thus expressed TCRB transcripts were sequenced. Deep immunoSEQ sequencing was performed on naive, central memory and regulatory T cell samples, with an average of roughly 3.3 million total reads per sample. Sorted cells were lysed in RLT buffer and RNA was extracted with DNase-treated RNeasy Micro or Mini kits, depending on cell number. To prevent cross-contamination, each cell subset was processed individually, whereas patient and healthy donor samples were processed jointly. The immunoSEQ multiplex PCR was used to amplify TCRB sequences from cDNA, generating 87-bp fragments that spanned the CDR3 region. The amplicons were sequenced using the Illumina HiSeq platform. The authors' analysis ran thus. PCR bias was computationally corrected using synthetic template baselines, reads within Hamming distance 2 were collapsed, and singletons that could not be merged were discarded. Reads were aligned to IMGT to assign V, D and J genes, CDR3 length, and insertions or deletions at six rearrangement sites. Clonotype counts were normalized to sorted cell number within each subset before computing true diversity and Gini coefficients with the tcR R package. Repertoire sharing was quantified using the overlap coefficient calculated on TCRB nucleotide sequences. As a proxy for the pre-selection repertoire, out-of-frame TCRB sequences from naive cells were analyzed. In its TCRdb copy, this immuneACCESS table keeps in-frame sequences only and misses some clones. Where compared with another copy, unresolved V genes explain less than half of these, and the others have no known cause. V, J and clone size reflect that table, while D and trimming were determined from the DNA. Across this sample there are more than 250,000 clones, with 15% seen only once. The ten largest clones take up roughly 0.015% of the sample.

A single peripheral blood draw of about 116 mL on average was collected from each donor into heparinised tubes. Naive, central memory, regulatory and stem cell-like memory CD4+ T cells were sorted on a BD FACSAria II using a panel including CD45RO, CCR7, CD25, CD127, CD95 and CD27. A purity above 95% was achieved for all sorted populations. Right away, PBMCs were isolated by Lymphoprep density gradient centrifugation and were stained directly, with no culture step. So that batch effects would be minimized, each experiment stained and sorted samples in pairs, pairing one healthy donor with one patient.

The clonotype originates from a man younger than 30 with type 1 diabetes. Specimen: naive CD4+ T cells from blood. Interpreted using the paper, the cell subset or site label stands for: true naive CD4+ T cells. The chain is encoded by TRBV2 joined to TRBJ1-2; 8 bases in the junction line up with TRBD1. CDR3 sequence: CASTDRGLLRGYTF. DNA sequence: TGTGCCAGCACAGACAGGGGCCTCCTCCGGGGCTACACCTTC.